Listed below are T cell receptor beta chains from one sample, sequenced in a study of beta chain features in type 1 diabetes. The repertoire was sequenced with immunoSEQ multiplex PCR; TCRdb's copy has only in-frame clones and lacks some. Of approximately 70,000 clones listed, approximately 50% were seen once; the top ten hold 0.65% to 0.9%. Source material: central memory CD4+ T cells from blood. The receptors originated from a man aged 30-40 years with type 1 diabetes. CDR3s include the opening cysteine and the closing phenylalanine or tryptophan. D genes are given only for firm matches. A clone size is listed for some rows: how often the clone was seen (once, few, many), or a class if it is expanded.

17,-,TRBV21-1,TRBJ2-7,-,TGTGCCAGCAGCAATCCCCCGGAGACTAGCAAGTCCTACGAGCAGTACTTC,CASSNPPETSKSYEQYF
14,-,TRBV7-6,TRBJ2-7,-,TGTGCCAGCAGCTTCGGGAAAAGCTCCTACGAGCAGTACTTC,CASSFGKSSYEQYF
14,-,TRBV30,TRBJ1-1,-,TGTGCCTGGACGGGGATGAATGTGAACACTGAAGCTTTCTTT,CAWTGMNVNTEAFF
15,-,TRBV6-6,TRBJ1-6,-,TGTGCCAGCAGTTACGTCCAGGGTTGGAGTTCACCCCTCCACTTT,CASSYVQGWSSPLHF
13,-,TRBV7-8,TRBJ1-1,TRBD1,TGTGCCAGCACCCTCGGAGACAGGGGTGAAGCTTTCTTT,CASTLGDRGEAFF
17,-,TRBV2,TRBJ2-2,TRBD1,TGTGCCAGCAGCCTTCCCCGACAGGGAGTTGTTACCGGGGAGCTGTTTTTT,CASSLPRQGVVTGELFF
14,-,TRBV19,TRBJ1-1,-,TGTGCCAGTAGTATCCCGAGGGGGGGGCAAGAAGCTTTCTTT,CASSIPRGGQEAFF
15,-,TRBV4-1,TRBJ1-1,-,TGCGCCAGCAGCCAAGACATTGCGAGGAACACTGAAGCTTTCTTT,CASSQDIARNTEAFF
16,-,TRBV7-2,TRBJ2-3,TRBD2,TGTGCCAGCAGCTTCCGACTAGCGGAGCGCACAGATACGCAGTATTTT,CASSFRLAERTDTQYF
14,-,TRBV5-1,TRBJ2-7,TRBD2,TGCGCCAGCAATACCGGGACTAGCGCCTACGAGCAGTACTTC,CASNTGTSAYEQYF
14,-,TRBV7-9,TRBJ1-1,-,TGTGCCAGCAGCTTAGCGTCAGGGTCAACCAAAGCTTTCTTT,CASSLASGSTKAFF
14,once,TRBV18,TRBJ2-3,TRBD2,TGTGCCAGCTCTCTCGGGGGGAGCACAGATACGCAGTATTTT,CASSLGGSTDTQYF
14,-,TRBV6-5,TRBJ2-5,-,TGTGCCAGCAGTTACCAGGGGAGCGCAGAGACCCAGTACTTC,CASSYQGSAETQYF
16,-,TRBV5-4,TRBJ2-1,TRBD2,TGTGCCAGCAGCTTGGGGGGACTAGGGTCCTACAATGAGCAGTTCTTC,CASSLGGLGSYNEQFF
13,-,TRBV5-4,TRBJ2-5,-,TGTGCCAGCAGCTCGCAGGGTTCAGAGACCCAGTACTTC,CASSSQGSETQYF
14,-,TRBV7-2,TRBJ2-1,-,TGTGCCAGCAGCCCGCAGGGGCTAGCTTATGAGCAGTTCTTC,CASSPQGLAYEQFF
15,-,TRBV5-1,TRBJ2-1,TRBD1,TGCGCCAGCTGCTGGGGGGACAGGGCGAGAAATGAGCAGTTCTTC,CASCWGDRARNEQFF
14,few,TRBV19,TRBJ2-1,-,TGTGCCAGTACCTCCCGGAGGGGGGGTTGGGAGCAGTTCTTC,CASTSRRGGWEQFF
15,few,TRBV4-1,TRBJ1-2,-,TGCGCCAGCAGCCAAGGCCTGGCAGGGGCCTATGGCTACACCTTC,CASSQGLAGAYGYTF
15,-,TRBV5-4,TRBJ1-1,TRBD1,TGTGCCAGCAGCTTAGGACAGGGGGTGAACACTGAAGCTTTCTTT,CASSLGQGVNTEAFF
13,-,TRBV30,TRBJ2-4,-,TGTGCCTGGAGCGGGGATCTAGGGAACATTCAGTACTTC,CAWSGDLGNIQYF
13,-,TRBV7-9,TRBJ1-2,TRBD1,TGTGCCAGCAGCTTAGATGGGACAGCAATCAACACCTTC,CASSLDGTAINTF
14,-,TRBV6-6,TRBJ2-3,-,TGTGCCAGCGGGTCCCGGGGGAGCACAGATACGCAGTATTTT,CASGSRGSTDTQYF
14,-,TRBV6-1,TRBJ2-1,TRBD1,TGTGCCGGGGGACAGGGGGGCTCCTACAATGAGCAGTTCTTC,CAGGQGGSYNEQFF
17,few,TRBV4-2,TRBJ1-4,TRBD1,TGTGCCAGCAGCCAACCTCAGGGACAGTACAGTAATGAAAAACTGTTTTTT,CASSQPQGQYSNEKLFF
16,-,TRBV18,TRBJ2-3,TRBD2,TGTGCCAGCCGAGGGCTTGAAGCGGGAGCTGGAGATACGCAGTATTTT,CASRGLEAGAGDTQYF
14,-,TRBV10-1,TRBJ2-7,TRBD1,TGCGCCAGCAGTGAGTCGGGGACAGGGGGGGAGCAGTACTTC,CASSESGTGGEQYF
16,-,TRBV13,TRBJ1-1,-,TGTGCCAGCAGCTTAGGGGGGGCAGGGGTGAGCACTGAAGCTTTCTTT,CASSLGGAGVSTEAFF
15,few,TRBV27,TRBJ2-2,-,TGTGCCAGCAGTCCCCGTATGCGGTACACCGGGGAGCTGTTTTTT,CASSPRMRYTGELFF
13,-,TRBV2,TRBJ2-1,TRBD1,TGTGCCAGCAACGACAGGGGCAAGGGTGAGCAGTTCTTC,CASNDRGKGEQFF
15,-,TRBV6-5,TRBJ2-7,-,TGTGCCAGCAGCCCCAGTTCGCGGAGCTCCTACGAGCAGTACTTC,CASSPSSRSSYEQYF
17,-,TRBV9,TRBJ2-6,TRBD1,TGTGCCAGCAGACGACAGGGCGGGTACTCTGGGGCCAACGTCCTGACTTTC,CASRRQGGYSGANVLTF
13,-,TRBV4-1,TRBJ1-5,-,TGCGCCAGCAGCCAAGAGCAGGGCCTGCCCCAGCATTTT,CASSQEQGLPQHF
16,-,TRBV5-6,TRBJ1-2,-,TGTGCCAGCAGCTTGGATTCCAGAGGAGCTAACTATGGCTACACCTTC,CASSLDSRGANYGYTF
14,-,TRBV11-3,TRBJ2-1,TRBD1,TGTGCCAGCAGCTTAGAGGGACAGTACAATGAGCAGTTCTTC,CASSLEGQYNEQFF
11,few,TRBV2,TRBJ2-7,-,TGTGCCAGCAACGCAGGGTGGGAGCAGTACTTC,CASNAGWEQYF
16,-,TRBV7-9,TRBJ2-7,TRBD2,TGTGCCAGCAGCTTAGCGTCGACTAGCGGGTCTGGGGAGCAGTACTTC,CASSLASTSGSGEQYF
15,-,TRBV11-3,TRBJ1-6,-,TGTGCCAGCAGCTTAGAGGGGGCTCGGAATTCACCCCTCCACTTT,CASSLEGARNSPLHF
18,-,TRBV5-8,TRBJ2-1,-,TGTGCCAGCAGCTGGTATCAGGTGGCTAGCGTATCCTACAATGAGCAGTTCTTC,CASSWYQVASVSYNEQFF
15,-,TRBV6-5,TRBJ2-1,TRBD1,TGTGCCAGCAGCCCTACCGGGACAGGCTACAATGAGCAGTTCTTC,CASSPTGTGYNEQFF
15,-,TRBV5-1,TRBJ2-2,-,TGCGCCAGCAGTTTATCCGGGTCGAACACCGGGGAGCTGTTTTTT,CASSLSGSNTGELFF
14,-,TRBV4-2,TRBJ2-7,-,TGTGCCAGCAGCCACATTAGCGCAGAATACGAGCAGTACTTC,CASSHISAEYEQYF
14,-,TRBV15,TRBJ1-2,TRBD1,TGTGCCACCAGCAGTCGGACAGGGGGCTTCGGCTACACCTTC,CATSSRTGGFGYTF
16,few,TRBV4-1,TRBJ2-3,TRBD2,TGCGCCAGCAGCCAAGTGGGTAGCGGGAGTGCAGATACGCAGTATTTT,CASSQVGSGSADTQYF
15,few,TRBV4-1,TRBJ2-7,-,TGCGCCAGCAGCCAGGTTACAGGGATTCATTACGAGCAGTACTTC,CASSQVTGIHYEQYF